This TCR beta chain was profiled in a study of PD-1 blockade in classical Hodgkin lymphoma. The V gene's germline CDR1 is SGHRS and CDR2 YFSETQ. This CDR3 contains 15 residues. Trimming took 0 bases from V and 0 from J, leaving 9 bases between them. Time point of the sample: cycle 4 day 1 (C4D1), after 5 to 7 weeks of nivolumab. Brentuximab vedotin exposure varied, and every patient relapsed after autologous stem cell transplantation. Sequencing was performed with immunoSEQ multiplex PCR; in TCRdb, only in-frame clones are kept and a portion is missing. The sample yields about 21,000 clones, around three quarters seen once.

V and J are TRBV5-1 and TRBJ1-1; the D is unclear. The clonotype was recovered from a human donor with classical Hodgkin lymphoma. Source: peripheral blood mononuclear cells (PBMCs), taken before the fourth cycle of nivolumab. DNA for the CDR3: TGCGCCAGCAGCTTGGCAGTGGGGATGAACACTGAAGCTTTCTTT. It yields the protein CASSLAVGMNTEAFF.